This T cell receptor beta chain was recorded in a study of graft-versus-host responses after intestinal transplantation (dated by TCRdb to the early 2020s). Describing the broader study: Recipients received multivisceral, liver-intestinal, or isolated intestinal transplants. Anti-thymocyte globulin induction was given to all recipients, followed by maintenance tacrolimus and steroids for approximately three years. Bulk TCR-beta CDR3 sequencing was used to track graft-versus-host and host-versus-graft alloreactive T cell clones in the graft, circulation and bone marrow after intestinal transplantation. To identify alloreactive clones, pre-transplant mixed lymphocyte reaction products were sequenced and then compared with unstimulated pre-transplant donor and recipient T cells. Of the roughly 24 intestinal transplant recipients enrolled in the cohort, one of whom was a retransplant, a few patients without pretransplant specimens were excluded. A peak of at least 4% donor T cells among recipient peripheral blood mononuclear cells was the definition used for donor T cell macrochimerism. Instead of going to the commercial service, samples from a few later patients were sequenced in-house on an Illumina MiSeq and processed with MiXCR. General conclusions and limits of the study: Conclusions were limited by the relatively low number and heterogeneity of intestinal transplant patients. Early after transplant, declines in HvG clones were associated with peak levels of circulating GvH clones. GvH clones were detected in recipient bone marrow, and some of these GvH clones were observed earlier in ileal mucosa or blood, consistent with an intestinal mucosal origin. High GvH to HvG T cell clonal ratios were observed in the allografts of patients with donor T cell macrochimerism.

Reading the germline V gene (reference sequence) gives CDR1 MNHNY and CDR2 SVGAGI. Spanning cysteine to phenylalanine, the CDR3 consists of 15 amino acids. The retained sequence is limited to the CDR3, 45 bases, with the frame set at the first base. V is clipped by 7 bases and J by 1 base, and the sequence between their germline boundaries is 11 bases long. In light of the paper, this sample's time point label describes: cells obtained before transplantation from donor or recipient. CD3+CD4+ and CD3+CD8+ populations were FACS-sorted from unstimulated pre-transplant donor and recipient cells taken from spleen or lymph nodes. Comments on this clone: The target of this receptor is not known. No qualities accompany the bases; no much larger clone lies one base away.

Libraries were made using the immunoSEQ multiplex PCR assay. In most patients, genomic DNA was isolated using the Qiagen DNeasy Blood and Tissue Kit and sent frozen to Adaptive Biotechnologies for TCR sequencing. High-throughput TCR-beta CDR3 sequencing of genomic DNA from most patients was performed by Adaptive Biotechnologies. The paper's processing steps were these. Adaptive's ImmunoSEQ software supplied the TCR sequencing data for 18 patients, while MiXCR and VDJtools were used to process a few other patients. To correct CD4 versus CD8 sorting errors, any sequence found in both subsets at a frequency ratio below 5:1 was removed. CDR3 nucleotide sequences shared between donor and recipient were removed because the origin of such sequences could not be assigned. At least 2-fold expansion over unstimulated cells and a minimum CFSE-low frequency of 0.002% (template counts) or 0.001% (read counts) were required for clones to be classified as alloreactive. A clone was considered mappable if detected in the sequenced pre-transplant spleen, lymph node, or MLR CFSE-low populations of the donor or recipient. Cumulative frequency of alloreactive clones was calculated as a percentage of all sequences weighted by copy number. Drawn from immuneACCESS, this table holds only the in-frame rearrangements with V and J called that TCRdb kept. Clones are partly lost; checked studies trace under half to an unresolved V gene and leave the rest unexplained. From that table come the V and J calls and clone size; the DNA was used to work out D and trimming. Across this sample there are under 90,000 clones, with roughly 90% seen only once. Less than 5% of the sample comes from the top ten.

Source: unstimulated CD8+ T cells sorted from spleen or lymph node cells, taken before transplant. The clonotype comes from a human donor who was the organ donor for an intestinal transplant. This receptor chain uses TRBV6-6 and TRBJ2-6; no D gene call is confident. The nucleotide sequence reads as follows: TGTGCCAGCACCCCCATCGGGTCTGGGGCCAACGTCCTGACTTTC. Protein translation: CASTPIGSGANVLTF.